This TCR beta chain appears in the sequencing data of a study of cytomegalovirus exposure and HLA in healthy donors (dated by TCRdb to 2016 to 2017). Study-wide context: An earlier analysis of approximately 640 of the donors reported more than 250 Gb of sequence data and some 120 million unique TCR beta sequences from about 200 million T cells. Among approximately 370 genotyped donors of the cohort, an average of approximately 220,000 unique TCR beta nucleotide sequences was sequenced per donor, of which 15% to 20% were non-productive. In an earlier analysis of roughly 540 of the donors, high-throughput TCR beta sequencing was used to judge whether each TCR beta V gene segment behaved as functional or pseudogenic. The T cell repertoires of 550 to 850 subjects were profiled by immunosequencing and related to cytomegalovirus serostatus. To predict cytomegalovirus infection status, the study brought together high-throughput TCR immunosequencing, statistical association of individual TCRs with disease status, and machine learning. Both class I and class II loci were covered by HLA typing, at four-digit resolution. The study aimed to test whether signatures of past pathogen exposure could be identified by cataloging public T cell receptors. Donor age, sex, ethnicity and CMV serostatus were compiled together with the repertoire data. Rather than using new phenotypic data, the later analysis identified candidate immune exposures from TCR beta sequences and from how often those sequences occurred across donors. Roughly five DR-DQ haplotypes were handled as single units for association and clustering because linkage in the cohort was strong. An early release that covered approximately 600 HLA-typed donors contained about 290 gigabases of sequencing data and approximately 85 million unique TCR sequences. Besides the first cohort of some 670 subjects, a separate validation cohort made up of 120 different subjects was used. To study patterns of TCR occurrence, a later analysis re-analyzed previously published TCR beta repertoires from just over 650 donors and added high-resolution HLA genotyping. Typing coverage varied by locus: roughly 620-640 donors for A, B, C, DRB1 and DQB1; about 520 for DQA1; approximately 570 for DPA1; 400 to 480 for DPB1. Among the approximately 420 genotyped donors, around 79% belonged to the genetic ancestry cluster associated with self-reported Caucasian donors. Every repertoire in the discovery cohort had been generated on one and the same sequencing platform. A later genetic analysis used genome-wide SNP genotypes for about 60% of the roughly 700 donors, treating that subset as a discovery cohort.

On the study overall, not on this receptor specifically: In a later analysis, around 17,000 TCR beta sequences were associated with specific HLA alleles at a false discovery rate of 0.05. HLA typing was unavailable for some donors at each locus, so association tests used only the typed subset. A few of the identified cytomegalovirus-associated TCR beta chains were confirmed in vitro to be specific for cytomegalovirus antigens. The earlier analysis of 587 of the donors excluded 15 to 20 rarely observed V segments, including chromosome 9 orphons, because counts were too low. Most TCR sequences were observed very rarely across donors, whereas some public TCRs were present in many individuals. In a later analysis, several top co-occurrence clusters were reported to appear linked to parvovirus B19, influenza, CMV and Epstein-Barr virus. A further reported finding was that TCR beta sequences accurately predicted the HLA-A and HLA-B alleles for most subjects in the first cohort. In the study, 150 to 200 TCR beta chains were listed as associated with cytomegalovirus. The authors suggested that the approach could potentially be extended to other disease states and immunological phenotypes. In a later genetic analysis, fewer N-insertions in productive TCRs were reported among donors in an Asian-associated ancestry cluster than the roughly 640-donor mean. According to a later analysis, TCR association rates differed among HLA loci, with DRB1 alleles showing the most associated TCRs and HLA-C alleles showing the fewest. The 87-base-pair reads could not distinguish some IMGT-functional V segments, including TRBV6-2 and TRBV6-3, so those segments were excluded. Correlated functional status among segregating V segments might reflect linkage disequilibrium, but an unknown experimental factor could not be ruled out. The classifier was reported to diagnose cytomegalovirus status with high specificity and sensitivity in both the original and validation cohorts. A later analysis found that HLA-associated TCR beta chains were more clonally expanded and had lower generation probabilities than equally common non-associated chains. The only immune exposure information available for the cohort was CMV serostatus. Broadly in line with IMGT annotations, most TCR beta V segments showed up in productive rearrangements about 87% or about 30% of the time in an earlier analysis of a few hundred of the donors. The cohort was sequenced for TCR beta chains only, and without alpha or paired-chain data the features that could be detected were limited. The sequencing pipeline was judged likely to have produced a cluster of highly shared sequence variants as a technical artifact. A later analysis found that most CMV-associated TCR beta chains appeared HLA-restricted, with HLA associations seemingly driven largely by CMV exposure. Sequencing depth was assumed to be roughly uniform across donors in the presence/absence analyses, though that assumption may not hold. When HLA alleles, especially DR and DQ, strongly co-occurred, attributing TCR associations to individual alleles was difficult. An association between a missense DCLRE1C variant and V-gene and J-gene trimming of TCR beta chains was found in a later genetic analysis and replicated in an independent cohort.

The cohort comprised around 700 healthy bone marrow donors. At the time of sampling, all cohort members were nominally healthy, though unrecorded immune exposures were likely present. The donor was CMV seronegative and belonged to the group of 352 seronegative cohort members. A peripheral blood sample was collected from each donor, and TCR beta sequencing was performed on peripheral blood mononuclear cells. The Qiagen DNeasy Blood Extraction Kit was used to extract genomic DNA from the blood cell samples. CDR1 SGHNT and CDR2 YENEEA are derived from the germline V gene. The CDR3 starts with the cysteine, ends with the phenylalanine, and has 17 residues. Only the CDR3 DNA is retained, 51 bases long and in frame from the first base. At the junction V is shortened by 3 bases and J by 0 bases, with 18 bases in between. This clone was observed a few times. What antigen it recognizes has not been identified. Base qualities are not at hand, and no much larger clone is one base apart.

The library relied on the immunoSEQ multiplex PCR assay. The multiplex PCR relied on a mix of 60 forward primers for TCR Vbeta segments and 13 reverse primers for TCR Jbeta segments. A multiplex PCR assay on genomic DNA amplified the CDR3 region of rearranged TCR beta genes. Amplified TCR beta libraries were sequenced as 87-base-pair reads on the Illumina HiSeq System. The source study handled its data this way. Across the 670 or so repertoires, a later analysis counted about 81 million unique TCR beta chains, around 11 million of which were shared by at least two donors. A nearest-neighbor algorithm error-corrected the raw reads and collapsed the reads into unique sequences, merging closely related sequences to remove PCR and sequencing errors. V, D and J gene segments were assigned by aligning CDR3 sequences to IMGT reference sequences. Each retained sequence needed at least a six-nucleotide match to both a V gene segment and a J gene segment. Rearrangements were called productive when the CDR3 lacked stop codons and stayed in frame with V and J; all others were non-productive. Following IMGT convention, CDR3 was defined as the stretch from the second conserved V-encoded cysteine to the conserved J-encoded phenylalanine. The earlier analysis of about 570 of the donors excluded any sequence lacking an unambiguous match to a single V gene segment. An earlier analysis of fewer than 750 of the donors called V segments functional above 56.7% productive rearrangements and segregating when the between-donor standard deviation exceeded 5%. To diagnose cytomegalovirus status from the catalog of TCR beta chain sequences, a statistical classification framework was built. A later analysis assigned V and J genes by comparing TCR nucleotide sequences with IMGT/GENE-DB human TR gene sequences. In a later analysis, CDR3 sequences and most-parsimonious VDJ recombination scenarios were assigned using the TCRdist pipeline. In a later analysis, each TCR beta chain was defined by its CDR3 amino acid sequence together with its V-gene family, and reads without a unique V-gene family were excluded. As a way to deal with suspected cross-contamination and a sequencing artifact, a later analysis dropped roughly 600 nucleotide sequences that were highly shared and had low generation probability. For each public chain, a later analysis derived a clonal expansion index from normalized ranks of inferred template counts within each repertoire. In a later analysis, generation probabilities were computed using a VDJ recombination model fitted to out-of-frame rearrangements, and the results were checked against IGoR. In a later analysis, TCR-TCR, TCR-HLA and TCR-CMV co-occurrence was scored with hypergeometric tests, and a repertoire-size bias correction was applied to TCR pairs. False discovery rates were estimated in a later analysis by permuting HLA or CMV assignments 20 times. In a later analysis, co-occurring TCRs were grouped using DBSCAN, and TCRdist sequence similarity was added for clustering within HLA-allele-positive subsets. Repertoires with fewer than 30,000 or more than 120,000 public chains were left out of co-occurrence clustering, as were about five repertoires with anomalous nucleotide sharing. Held by TCRdb, this immuneACCESS table contains in-frame sequences only and omits some clones. Under half of the omission traces to an unresolved V gene where checked; the cause of the rest is unknown. That table is the source of V, J and clone size, and D and trimming were worked out from the DNA. Within this sample are approximately 220,000 clones, with approximately 78% of them counted one time only. The top ten clonotypes cover approximately 2.9% of the sample.

The sequencing input was PBMCs. The TCR sequence derives from a man aged 25 to 40 in good health and CMV-seronegative. Here the chain combines TRBV11-3 and TRBJ2-7; TRBD1 might be the D gene, on 6 matching bases. This receptor has the CDR3 CASSFNPGQSSSYEQYF. In nucleotides, the sequence is TGTGCCAGCAGCTTTAACCCCGGACAGTCGAGCTCCTACGAGCAGTACTTC.